Included here is one T cell receptor (beta chain) sequence, with context. Only one count was recorded for this clone. The clone's antigen remains unknown. No much larger clone exists at a distance of one base, and base qualities are not known. This entry comes from a study of blood T cell repertoires in COVID-19 (dated by TCRdb to 2020 to 2021). About the investigation overall: Samples from collaborators originated in the United States, Italy and Spain and spanned both the acute and convalescent phases of COVID-19. Deeply sampled blood TCRbeta repertoires from subjects exposed to, actively infected with, or recovered from COVID-19 were included in the dataset. The repertoires were released in a freely available public database meant as a resource for research on the immune response to SARS-CoV-2. Where available, HLA class I and class II types were obtained from metadata supplied by the sample provider rather than from assay-based typing. The material from the prospective study consisted of cDNA or gDNA derived from T cells, B-cell-depleted T cells, or PBMCs. A de-identified subject ID, COVID-19 status, age in years and sex were almost always included in the sample metadata. The samples were drawn from two sources: the first 160 participants of the ongoing ImmuneRACE study, and fewer than 1,500 subjects contributed by 6 global collaborators.

The full study reports these points: The amount of clinical and demographic metadata varied by source and participant and was provided uncurated.

Clipping removes 4 bases from V and 6 bases from J, with 9 as the unmatched junction base count. Counted from cysteine to phenylalanine, this CDR3 has 15 amino acids. CDR3 DNA is the only sequence kept; it has 45 bases, read in frame from the first base. CDR1 and CDR2 (MNHEY, SMNVEV) derive from the germline V gene (reference sequence). The immunoSEQ Assay, a bias-controlled multiplex PCR, was used to amplify TCRbeta CDR3 regions from genomic DNA. Per the authors' processing: The number of nucleated cells in each sample was estimated from the amplification of reference gene primers within the assay. Sequence reads were collapsed and filtered to measure the absolute abundance of every unique TCRbeta CDR3 rearrangement. For each sample, productive Simpson clonality was calculated by taking the square root of Simpson's diversity index across productive rearrangements. TCRdb mirrors the immuneACCESS table, restricted to in-frame sequences. Some clones are absent from its copies; in checked studies, under half trace to an unresolved V gene, and the reason for the others is unknown. The V and J calls and clone size were taken over from that table, and D and trimming were inferred from the DNA. This sample gives 200,000 to 250,000 clones in total; approximately 78% of them show up just once. The biggest ten clones account for approximately 3.2% of the sample.

Each collaborating institution followed its own protocols to collect whole blood in K2EDTA tubes. Collaborator samples were shipped for TCRbeta analysis as frozen whole blood, isolated PBMCs, or DNA extracted from either sample type. The receptor comes from a young woman with acute or convalescent COVID-19. The chain couples TRBV27 to TRBJ2-1; TRBD2 agrees with 7 junctional bases. The specimen was peripheral blood. CDR3 loop: CASSYGSGIGNEQFF. The DNA sequence is as follows: TGTGCCAGCAGTTATGGCAGCGGGATCGGCAATGAGCAGTTCTTC.